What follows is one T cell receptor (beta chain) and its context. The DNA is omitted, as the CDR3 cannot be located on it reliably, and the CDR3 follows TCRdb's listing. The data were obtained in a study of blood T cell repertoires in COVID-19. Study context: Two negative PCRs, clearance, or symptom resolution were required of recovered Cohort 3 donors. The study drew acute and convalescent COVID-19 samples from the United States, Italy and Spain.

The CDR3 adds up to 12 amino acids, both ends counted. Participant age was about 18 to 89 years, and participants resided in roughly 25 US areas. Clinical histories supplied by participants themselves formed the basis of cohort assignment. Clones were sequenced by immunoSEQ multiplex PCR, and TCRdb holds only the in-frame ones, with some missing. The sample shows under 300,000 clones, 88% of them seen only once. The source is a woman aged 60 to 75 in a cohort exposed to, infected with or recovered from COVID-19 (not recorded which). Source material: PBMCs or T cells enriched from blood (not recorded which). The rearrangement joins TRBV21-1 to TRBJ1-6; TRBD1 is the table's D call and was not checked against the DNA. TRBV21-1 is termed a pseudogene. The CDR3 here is CASVGTGSPLHF.